The 30 T cell receptor beta chains presented below share a single source sample, sequenced in a study of blood T cell repertoires in COVID-19. TCRdb's table, derived via immunoSEQ multiplex PCR, lists solely in-frame clones and lacks some. Of approximately 200,000 clones listed, approximately 85% are singletons. The material sequenced was PBMCs or T cells enriched from blood (not recorded which). These receptors were obtained from a man in his forties who had recovered from COVID-19.

This clone appeared once. The rearrangement joins TRBV3-1 (or the pseudogene TRBV3-2) to TRBJ1-3; 8 nucleotides match TRBD1. This CDR3 comprises 16 residues. Germline V gene lookup returns CDR1 LGHDT and CDR2 YNNKEL (reference sequence). The V gene end was trimmed by 4 bases and the J gene end by 1 base; junction bases not matched to a gene: 6. DNA for the CDR3: TGTGCCAGCAGCCCGACAGGGGTTGGTTCTGGAAACACCATATATTTT. Translated, it gives CASSPTGVGSGNTIYF.

A few counts support this clone. The junction differs from germline at one of its ends, possibly a read error. This rearrangement joins TRBV7-2 to TRBJ2-1, with TRBD2 matching over 12 bases. There are 15 residues in the CDR3. Germline-derived CDR1 and CDR2 are SGHTA and FQGNSA. The chain's CDR3 is CASSLAGGLYNEQFF. In DNA, the CDR3 is TGTGCCAGCAGCCTAGCGGGAGGGTTGTACAATGAGCAGTTCTTC.

J is TRBJ1-1 and V is TRBV25-1, with TRBD1 matching over 8 bases. Trimming took 1 base from V and 3 from J; bases not matched to a gene: 7. The germline gives CDR1 MGHDK, CDR2 SYGVNS. This CDR3 region has 16 residues. The CDR3 reads CASSEWAGGPYTEAFF. For the CDR3, the DNA is TGTGCCAGCAGTGAATGGGCAGGGGGCCCTTACACTGAAGCTTTCTTT.

This clone was picked up a small number of times. The chain is built from TRBV7-2 and TRBJ2-2, with TRBD2 matching 12 bases. The J segment lost 3 bases and the V segment lost 9 bases, leaving 5 bases of the junction unmatched. Per germline, CDR1 SGHTA and CDR2 FQGNSA. CDR3 length: 15 residues. Here the CDR3 reads CASRTSGTHTGELFF. For the CDR3, the DNA is TGTGCCAGTAGGACTAGCGGGACCCACACCGGGGAGCTGTTTTTT.

The V call is TRBV7-3, the J call TRBJ1-6, with D possibly TRBD1 on 6 matching bases. The germline CDR1 and CDR2 sequences are SGHTA and FQGTGA. The CDR3 runs 14 residues. Trimming shortened V by 5 bases and J by 7 bases, and 12 bases separated the two germline ends. The CDR3 bases are TGTGCCAGCAGCGTCACAGGGCGGAATTCACCCCTCCACTTT. Its translation: CASSVTGRNSPLHF. The full variable domain, rest sourced from reference TRBV7-3 and TRBJ1-6, is GAGVSQTPSNKVTEKGKYVELRCDPISGHTALYWYRQSLGQGPEFLIYFQGTGAADDSGLPNDRFFAVRPEGSVSTLKIQRTERGDSAVYLCASSVTGRNSPLHFGNGTRLTVT.

The chain combines TRBV7-3 with TRBJ2-2; 11 bases fit TRBD2. This CDR3 has 14 amino acids. Trimming took 6 bases from V and 7 from J; bases not matched to a gene: 4. CDR1 is SGHTA, CDR2 FQGTGA, per germline. CDR3 in DNA: TGTGCCAGCAGTAGCGGGAGGGCTGGCGGGGAGCTGTTTTTT. Its protein is CASSSGRAGGELFF.

The chain is built from TRBV7-2 and TRBJ1-4; 9 bases map to TRBD1. The germline V gene has CDR1 SGHTA and CDR2 FQGNSA. This CDR3 has 14 amino acids. The junction had 1 base not matched to a gene; V was cut back by 4 bases and J by 4 bases. The CDR3 DNA reads as TGTGCCAGCAGCTCGGGACAGGGTAATGAAAAACTGTTTTTT. It encodes CASSSGQGNEKLFF.

This clone has only one observation. The chain couples TRBV7-2 to TRBJ2-3, with TRBD2 as a possible D gene (5 bases). Germline CDR1 and CDR2: SGHTA and FQGNSA. V lost 7 bases to trimming and J lost 2 bases, with 19 bases between them. The CDR3 sequence is 16 residues long. CDR3 DNA: TGTGCCAGCACCTCGGGGTCTTTGGGATTCACAGATACGCAGTATTTT. It codes for CASTSGSLGFTDTQYF.

This chain uses TRBV11-2 with TRBJ1-3; the D gene is possibly TRBD1 (5 bases). CDR1 and CDR2 from the germline V gene are SGHAT and FQNNGV. The CDR3 spans 14 residues. Between the trimmed V and J ends, which lost 6 bases and 4 bases, there was a span of 13 bases. CDR3 amino acids: CASSPVTGGNTIYF. CDR3 nucleotide sequence: TGTGCCAGCAGTCCGGTCACAGGAGGAAACACCATATATTTT.

This chain connects TRBV4-3 to TRBJ1-6; 7 bases are shared with TRBD1. The J segment lost 0 bases and the V segment lost 4 bases, leaving 9 bases of the junction unmatched. From germline, CDR1 is LGHNA and CDR2 YSLEER. This CDR3 is 18 amino acids long. This chain's CDR3 is CASSRMKDRLSYNSPLHF. CDR3 DNA sequence: TGCGCCAGCAGCCGGATGAAGGACAGGCTCTCCTATAATTCACCCCTCCACTTT.

The V call is TRBV2, the J call TRBJ1-5; D might be TRBD1 (5 bases). The CDR3 loop spans 13 amino acids. V lost 4 bases and J 3 bases, leaving 7 bases between the germline ends. Germline V gene lookup returns CDR1 SNHLY and CDR2 FYNNEI. The CDR3 reads CASSVDTNQPQHF. CDR3 DNA sequence: TGTGCCAGCAGTGTGGACACCAATCAGCCCCAGCATTTT.

The V and J genes are TRBV5-1 and TRBJ2-5, with 12 bases that match TRBD2. The germline V gene has CDR1 SGHRS and CDR2 YFSETQ. The CDR3 loop spans 16 amino acids. V shed 4 bases, J shed 4 bases, and the junction held 8 bases outside the gene matches. The CDR3 here is CASSRTSGAPGETQYF. The CDR3 bases are TGCGCCAGCAGCCGGACTAGCGGGGCCCCCGGAGAGACCCAGTACTTC.

The rearrangement links TRBV28 to TRBJ1-1; a weak D match, TRBD1 (5 bases). This CDR3 comprises 15 residues. Trimming took 7 bases from V and 3 from J, leaving 18 bases between them. Germline V gene sequence: CDR1 MDHEN, CDR2 SYDVKM. This CDR3 reads CASTAGGGEHTEAFF. CDR3 in DNA: TGTGCCAGCACCGCCGGGGGAGGAGAACACACTGAAGCTTTCTTT.

The table lists this clone with a few counts. J is TRBJ1-3 and V is TRBV30, with TRBD1 identical over 7 bases. V trimming: 3 bases; J trimming: 4 bases; junction bases outside the gene matches: 9. In germline, CDR1 is GTSNPN, CDR2 SVGIG (reference sequence). This CDR3 contains 15 residues. The CDR3 sequence: CAWRHPQGPGNTIYF. The CDR3 DNA is TGTGCCTGGAGACATCCACAGGGGCCAGGAAACACCATATATTTT. The full variable domain, rest sourced from reference TRBV30 and TRBJ1-3, is SQTIHQWPATLVQPVGSPLSLECTVEGTSNPNLYWYRQAAGRGLQLLFYSVGIGQISSEVPQNLSASRPQDRQFILSSKKLLLSDSGFYLCAWRHPQGPGNTIYFGEGSWLTVV.

The CDR3 DNA sequence: TGTGCCAGCAGCCCTAGCGGAGGGCCCTACAATGAGCAGTTCTTC. The encoded protein is CASSPSGGPYNEQFF. The gene calls are TRBV7-3 and TRBJ2-1; 7 bases agree with TRBD2. Germline V gene lookup returns CDR1 SGHTA and CDR2 FQGTGA. This CDR3 region has 15 residues. V was clipped by 5 bases and J by 2 bases; unmatched bases: 6.

The J gene is TRBJ2-5, the V gene TRBV15; TRBD2 aligns across 8 bases. There are 15 residues in the CDR3. V dropped 8 bases and J dropped 5; count of bases not matched to a gene: 13. CDR1 is LNHNV and CDR2 is YYDKDF in the germline V gene (reference sequence). The CDR3 region is CATREGGRSGETQYF. CDR3 nucleotides: TGTGCCACCCGTGAGGGCGGGAGGTCCGGCGAGACCCAGTACTTC.

J is TRBJ2-6 and V is TRBV6-6, with D unresolved. Germline CDR1 MNHNY, CDR2 SVGAGI (reference sequence). Trimming took off 2 bases at V and 0 bases at J, with 5 bases between the two ends. The CDR3 has 15 amino acids. CDR3 amino acids: CASSYTSSGANVLTF. As DNA, the CDR3 is TGTGCCAGCAGTTACACAAGCTCTGGGGCCAACGTCCTGACTTTC.

This chain connects TRBV28 to TRBJ1-2, with 8 bases fitting TRBD1. Germline lookup yields CDR1 MDHEN and CDR2 SYDVKM. After removal of 5 bases from V and 5 bases from J, the junction contained 4 bases not matched to a gene. There are 13 residues in the CDR3. The CDR3 loop reads CASSRTGGYGYTF. As DNA, the CDR3 is TGTGCCAGCAGTAGAACAGGGGGGTATGGCTACACCTTC.

The chain links TRBV19 to TRBJ2-1; possibly TRBD2 for D (5 bases). This CDR3 region has 12 residues. Looked up from germline, CDR1 is LNHDA and CDR2 is SQIVND (reference sequence). V lost 3 bases and J lost 9, with 9 bases in between. The CDR3 region has the DNA TGTGCCAGTAGTATTGAGGGCGTTGAGCAGTTCTTC. Translation: CASSIEGVEQFF.

This chain joins TRBV6-5 and TRBJ2-7, with TRBD2 matching over 7 bases. This CDR3 has 16 residues. The V segment lost 0 bases and the J segment 0 bases; nucleotides outside the gene matches: 5. Germline CDR1 and CDR2: MNHEY and SVGAGI. Here the CDR3 reads CASSYSVAGASYEQYF. In nucleotides, the CDR3 is TGTGCCAGCAGTTACTCTGTGGCGGGAGCCTCCTACGAGCAGTACTTC.

The chain carries TRBV28 and TRBJ1-4; the D is unclear. Germline loops: CDR1 MDHEN, CDR2 SYDVKM. V was shortened by 5 bases and J by 8 bases, with 9 bases between the two germline ends. The CDR3 covers 12 residues. In nucleotides, the CDR3 is TGTGCCAGCAGTCTCCCGGGGGAAAAACTGTTTTTT. This translates into CASSLPGEKLFF.

The chain recombines TRBV19 with TRBJ1-2, with D possibly matching TRBD1 (5 bases). Germline V lookup: CDR1 LNHDA, CDR2 SQIVND (reference sequence). V was trimmed by 5 bases and J by 2 bases, leaving 9 bases between them. The CDR3 extends over 13 amino acids. The CDR3: CASSFAGNYGYTF. The CDR3 nucleotides are TGTGCCAGTAGTTTTGCAGGGAACTATGGCTACACCTTC.

The chain employs TRBV11-1 and TRBJ1-4; 7 nucleotides match TRBD1. CDR3 length equals 14 residues. The germline CDR1 and CDR2 sequences are SGHAT and FQDESV (reference sequence). The V segment lost 5 bases and the J segment 5 bases; nucleotides outside the gene matches: 5. The CDR3 DNA sequence: TGTGCCAGCAGCCTCGGGACAGACAATGAAAAACTGTTTTTT. Translating it yields CASSLGTDNEKLFF.

This chain links TRBV5-1 with TRBJ2-5, with 10 positions matching TRBD2. Germline lookup yields CDR1 SGHRS and CDR2 YFSETQ. V was pared by 2 bases and J by 2 bases, with 6 bases of the junction left unmatched. This CDR3 has 16 amino acids. The DNA of the CDR3 is TGCGCCAGCAGCTTAAGTCCGGGACTAGCGCAAGAGACCCAGTACTTC. This translates into CASSLSPGLAQETQYF.

This clone has a single count. The chain uses TRBV10-3 and TRBJ1-2; TRBD1 agrees at 8 bases. Trimming cost V 4 bases and J 4 bases; bases outside gene matches: 14. The CDR3 is made up of 17 amino acids. In germline, CDR1 is ENHRY, CDR2 SYGVKD. The CDR3 DNA is TGTGCCATCAGTGGCTCGAATCAGGGGGCGCGAGGCTATGGCTACACCTTC. Encoded protein: CAISGSNQGARGYGYTF.

The chain uses TRBV11-2 and TRBJ2-7, with 9 bases that match TRBD1. The length of the CDR3 is 16 residues. Losses at the gene ends were 3 bases for V and 3 bases for J; bases not matched to a gene: 9. Germline loops: CDR1 SGHAT, CDR2 FQNNGV. The CDR3 loop reads CASSLGPGQGGYEQYV. CDR3 sequence (DNA): TGTGCCAGCAGCTTGGGACCGGGACAGGGAGGCTACGAGCAGTACGTC.

CDR3 residues: CASSQYVGLRNTIYF. CDR3 DNA: TGTGCCAGCAGCCAGTACGTGGGCCTGAGAAACACCATATATTTT. This chain connects TRBV3-1 (or the pseudogene TRBV3-2) to TRBJ1-3; D remains unclear. Looked up from germline, CDR1 is LGHDT and CDR2 is YNNKEL (reference sequence). Trimming pared 3 bases from V and 5 bases from J, leaving 14 bases between. This CDR3 contains 15 residues.

The chain combines TRBV12-5 with TRBJ1-2; perhaps TRBD1 as D (5 bases). Trimming pared 5 bases from V and 4 bases from J, leaving 17 bases between. There are 15 residues in the CDR3. Germline CDR1 is LGHNT and CDR2 is FRNRAP. CDR3 DNA sequence: TGTGCTAGTGGTCGAGAGGCGGGGGAACTCTATGGCTACACCTTC. Its translation is CASGREAGELYGYTF.

This sequence joins TRBV27 and TRBJ2-2; 8 bases align to TRBD2. The CDR3 is 15 residues long. CDR1 MNHEY and CDR2 SMNVEV come from the germline V gene (reference sequence). Trimming removed 0 bases from V and 8 bases from J; junction bases left unmatched: 5. The CDR3 sequence is CASSLSTSANGELFF. CDR3 coding DNA: TGTGCCAGCAGTTTATCGACTAGCGCCAATGGGGAGCTGTTTTTT.

This clone was seen a handful of times. The V gene is TRBV7-2, the J gene TRBJ2-2, with D possibly being TRBD2 (6 bases). This CDR3 is built from 17 residues. V was shortened by 5 bases and J by 4 bases, with 20 bases between the two germline ends. CDR1 is SGHTA, CDR2 FQGNSA, per germline. The CDR3: CASSVLSGTGPTGELFF. The CDR3 nucleotides are TGTGCCAGCAGCGTCCTTTCCGGGACTGGACCCACCGGGGAGCTGTTTTTT.